These T cell receptor beta chains were read from a single sample in a study of CD8 T cells in Susac syndrome. TCRdb recomputed calls from the immunoSEQ multiplex PCR reads with MiXCR, one row per CDR3 protein. Of around 80,000 distinct CDR3 sequences in the sample, about 94% were seen once. Input material: CD8+ T cells from PBMCs. Source of these receptors: a human donor with Susac syndrome. CDR3s include the opening cysteine and the closing phenylalanine or tryptophan. The order of the fields is clone size, V gene, D gene, J gene, CDR3 protein, CDR3 DNA. A D gene is named only where the DNA matches it firmly. The size field is filled for only some rows; it gives once, few, many or a size class.

abundance: -; v_gene: TRBV4-3; d_gene: -; j_gene: TRBJ2-2; CDR3aa: CASSGIDTGELFF; CDR3nt: TGCGCCAGCAGCGGGATAGATACCGGGGAGCTGTTTTTT
abundance: -; v_gene: TRBV19; d_gene: -; j_gene: TRBJ2-7; CDR3aa: CASNTGPGDAYEQYF; CDR3nt: TGTGCCAGTAACACAGGCCCGGGAGATGCCTACGAGCAGTACTTC
abundance: -; v_gene: TRBV19; d_gene: TRBD2; j_gene: TRBJ2-1; CDR3aa: CASSASGGSYNEQFF; CDR3nt: TGTGCCAGTAGTGCTAGCGGGGGGTCATACAATGAGCAGTTCTTC
abundance: -; v_gene: TRBV7-6; d_gene: -; j_gene: TRBJ2-2; CDR3aa: CASSVPYTGELFF; CDR3nt: TGTGCCAGCAGTGTCCCCTACACCGGGGAGCTGTTTTTT
abundance: once; v_gene: TRBV12-3/TRBV12-4; d_gene: -; j_gene: TRBJ2-1; CDR3aa: CASSSGVPPQIF; CDR3nt: TGTGCCAGCAGCTCAGGCGTACCCCCTCAGATCTTC
abundance: -; v_gene: TRBV12-3/TRBV12-4; d_gene: -; j_gene: TRBJ1-2; CDR3aa: CASSFEGRFGGYTF; CDR3nt: TGTGCCAGCAGTTTCGAGGGTAGATTTGGTGGCTACACCTTC
abundance: -; v_gene: TRBV3-1; d_gene: TRBD1; j_gene: TRBJ2-3; CDR3aa: CASSQGGTGDTDTQYF; CDR3nt: TGTGCCAGCAGCCAAGGCGGGACAGGGGATACAGATACGCAGTATTTT
abundance: -; v_gene: TRBV5-6; d_gene: TRBD1; j_gene: TRBJ1-4; CDR3aa: CASSSLIGQGIPNEKLFF; CDR3nt: TGTGCCAGCAGCTCCCTTATAGGACAGGGGATCCCTAATGAAAAACTGTTTTTT
abundance: -; v_gene: TRBV12-3/TRBV12-4; d_gene: TRBD2; j_gene: TRBJ2-3; CDR3aa: CASSLGLADSTDTQYF; CDR3nt: TGTGCCAGCAGTTTAGGTCTAGCGGATAGCACAGATACGCAGTATTTT
abundance: -; v_gene: TRBV6-2/TRBV6-3; d_gene: -; j_gene: TRBJ1-1; CDR3aa: CASSPWPFDTEAFF; CDR3nt: TGTGCCAGCAGCCCCTGGCCCTTCGACACTGAAGCTTTCTTT
abundance: -; v_gene: TRBV25-1; d_gene: -; j_gene: TRBJ1-2; CDR3aa: CASSGEGGFGYTF; CDR3nt: TGTGCCAGCAGCGGGGAGGGAGGGTTTGGCTACACCTTC
abundance: -; v_gene: TRBV10-3; d_gene: -; j_gene: TRBJ2-1; CDR3aa: CAISVGMGNWTRDEQFF; CDR3nt: TGTGCCATCAGTGTTGGAATGGGTAATTGGACCCGGGATGAGCAGTTCTTC
abundance: -; v_gene: TRBV12-3/TRBV12-4; d_gene: -; j_gene: TRBJ2-5; CDR3aa: CASSFAGHQETQYF; CDR3nt: TGTGCCAGCAGTTTTGCGGGCCACCAAGAGACCCAGTACTTC
abundance: -; v_gene: TRBV27; d_gene: -; j_gene: TRBJ1-6; CDR3aa: CASSPTRNSPLHF; CDR3nt: TGTGCCAGCAGTCCGACAAGAAATTCACCCCTCCACTTT
abundance: -; v_gene: TRBV12-3/TRBV12-4; d_gene: -; j_gene: TRBJ1-2; CDR3aa: CASSHRRVNYGYTF; CDR3nt: TGTGCCAGCAGTCACAGGCGGGTTAACTATGGCTACACCTTC
abundance: -; v_gene: TRBV20-1; d_gene: -; j_gene: TRBJ2-7; CDR3aa: CSARTVLSYEQYF; CDR3nt: TGCAGTGCCAGGACAGTACTGAGTTACGAGCAGTACTTC
abundance: -; v_gene: TRBV11-2; d_gene: TRBD1; j_gene: TRBJ1-5; CDR3aa: CASSFSIRGSSNQPQHF; CDR3nt: TGTGCCAGCAGCTTTAGCATCAGGGGGAGTAGCAATCAGCCCCAGCATTTT
abundance: few; v_gene: TRBV2; d_gene: TRBD1; j_gene: TRBJ1-2; CDR3aa: CASPGTGEGGYTF; CDR3nt: TGTGCCAGCCCCGGGACAGGGGAGGGCGGCTACACCTTC
abundance: few; v_gene: TRBV30; d_gene: TRBD1; j_gene: TRBJ1-2; CDR3aa: CAWSVTGGGYTF; CDR3nt: TGTGCCTGGAGTGTTACAGGGGGCGGCTACACCTTC
abundance: -; v_gene: TRBV5-1; d_gene: -; j_gene: TRBJ1-1; CDR3aa: CASSLPVRGAGTEAFF; CDR3nt: TGCGCCAGCAGCCTCCCCGTTCGGGGCGCGGGCACTGAAGCTTTCTTT
abundance: once; v_gene: TRBV6-1; d_gene: TRBD2; j_gene: TRBJ2-1; CDR3aa: CASSLGLAGGYNEQFF; CDR3nt: TGTGCCAGCAGCCTAGGACTAGCGGGGGGCTACAATGAGCAGTTCTTC
abundance: -; v_gene: TRBV6-2/TRBV6-3; d_gene: -; j_gene: TRBJ2-7; CDR3aa: CASSYSRDEQYF; CDR3nt: TGTGCCAGCAGTTACTCGAGGGACGAGCAGTACTTC
abundance: -; v_gene: TRBV25-1; d_gene: -; j_gene: TRBJ1-1; CDR3aa: CASSDPGTSNTEAFF; CDR3nt: TGTGCCAGCAGTGATCCCGGGACATCTAACACTGAAGCTTTCTTT
abundance: -; v_gene: TRBV11-2; d_gene: TRBD2; j_gene: TRBJ2-5; CDR3aa: CASSLDISGGFQETQYF; CDR3nt: TGTGCCAGCAGCTTAGATATTAGCGGGGGGTTCCAAGAGACCCAGTACTTC
abundance: -; v_gene: TRBV12-3/TRBV12-4; d_gene: -; j_gene: TRBJ2-7; CDR3aa: CASTNGGYEQYF; CDR3nt: TGTGCCAGCACTAACGGTGGGTACGAGCAGTACTTC
abundance: -; v_gene: TRBV16; d_gene: TRBD1; j_gene: TRBJ1-5; CDR3aa: CASSHTTGGHSNQPQHF; CDR3nt: TGTGCCAGCAGTCACACTACAGGGGGCCATAGCAATCAGCCCCAGCATTTT
abundance: -; v_gene: TRBV20-1; d_gene: -; j_gene: TRBJ2-3; CDR3aa: CSASPEDTQYF; CDR3nt: TGCAGTGCTAGCCCTGAAGATACGCAGTATTTT
abundance: -; v_gene: TRBV6-5; d_gene: -; j_gene: TRBJ2-7; CDR3aa: CASSVPGSDEQYF; CDR3nt: TGTGCCAGCAGCGTCCCCGGGTCGGACGAGCAGTACTTC
abundance: -; v_gene: TRBV6-5; d_gene: TRBD1; j_gene: TRBJ1-6; CDR3aa: CASSYRGRSHNSPLHF; CDR3nt: TGTGCCAGCAGTTACAGGGGGCGCAGCCATAATTCACCCCTCCACTTT
abundance: -; v_gene: TRBV7-9; d_gene: -; j_gene: TRBJ1-2; CDR3aa: CASSSTGHWRNYGYTF; CDR3nt: TGTGCCAGCAGCTCCACAGGACATTGGAGGAACTATGGCTACACCTTC
abundance: -; v_gene: TRBV27; d_gene: TRBD2; j_gene: TRBJ2-1; CDR3aa: CASSEVRGLSLYNEQFF; CDR3nt: TGTGCCAGCAGTGAAGTGAGGGGACTATCCCTTTACAATGAGCAGTTCTTC
abundance: -; v_gene: TRBV27; d_gene: -; j_gene: TRBJ2-7; CDR3aa: CASSSLPGQGGYEQYF; CDR3nt: TGTGCCAGCAGTTCACTCCCTGGACAGGGAGGGTACGAGCAGTACTTC
abundance: -; v_gene: TRBV7-9; d_gene: -; j_gene: TRBJ2-1; CDR3aa: CASIGYNEQFF; CDR3nt: TGTGCCAGCATAGGATACAATGAGCAGTTCTTC
abundance: -; v_gene: TRBV7-2; d_gene: TRBD2; j_gene: TRBJ2-3; CDR3aa: CASSLGLAGVRDTQYF; CDR3nt: TGTGCCAGCAGCTTAGGCTTAGCGGGAGTACGAGATACGCAGTATTTT
abundance: -; v_gene: TRBV7-9; d_gene: -; j_gene: TRBJ2-7; CDR3aa: CASSPTRSYEQYF; CDR3nt: TGTGCCAGCAGCCCGACCCGCTCCTACGAGCAGTACTTC
abundance: few; v_gene: TRBV7-2; d_gene: -; j_gene: TRBJ1-5; CDR3aa: CASSPHGNQPQHF; CDR3nt: TGTGCCAGCAGCCCCCATGGTAATCAGCCCCAGCATTTT
abundance: -; v_gene: TRBV20-1; d_gene: -; j_gene: TRBJ2-1; CDR3aa: CSAIIANEQFF; CDR3nt: TGCAGTGCTATCATTGCCAATGAGCAGTTCTTC
abundance: -; v_gene: TRBV7-9; d_gene: -; j_gene: TRBJ1-2; CDR3aa: CASFLPDRLSTF; CDR3nt: TGTGCCAGCTTCTTACCGGACAGACTCAGCACCTTC
abundance: -; v_gene: TRBV19; d_gene: TRBD1; j_gene: TRBJ1-1; CDR3aa: CASSILRQGGTEAFF; CDR3nt: TGTGCCAGTAGTATACTAAGACAGGGCGGCACTGAAGCTTTCTTT
abundance: -; v_gene: TRBV11-2; d_gene: -; j_gene: TRBJ1-1; CDR3aa: CASSFKYILGIRGTEAFF; CDR3nt: TGTGCCAGCAGCTTTAAGTATATTTTAGGAATTAGGGGCACTGAAGCTTTCTTT
abundance: once; v_gene: TRBV5-1; d_gene: -; j_gene: TRBJ1-3; CDR3aa: CASSLPGSGNTIYF; CDR3nt: TGCGCCAGCAGCTTGCCGGGGTCTGGAAACACCATATATTTT
abundance: -; v_gene: TRBV7-9; d_gene: TRBD2; j_gene: TRBJ2-1; CDR3aa: CASSLASGEGINEQFF; CDR3nt: TGTGCCAGCAGCTTAGCAAGCGGGGAGGGAATTAATGAGCAGTTCTTC
abundance: -; v_gene: TRBV25-1; d_gene: -; j_gene: TRBJ2-5; CDR3aa: CASSEQGLPQETQCF; CDR3nt: TGTGCCAGCAGTGAACAGGGGCTTCCTCAAGAGACCCAGTGCTTC
abundance: few; v_gene: TRBV19; d_gene: TRBD1; j_gene: TRBJ1-5; CDR3aa: CASSTNRGSPQHF; CDR3nt: TGTGCCAGTAGTACGAACAGGGGTTCGCCCCAGCATTTT
abundance: -; v_gene: TRBV27; d_gene: -; j_gene: TRBJ1-1; CDR3aa: CASSFRMNTEAFF; CDR3nt: TGTGCCAGCAGTTTTCGGATGAACACTGAAGCTTTCTTT
abundance: -; v_gene: TRBV2; d_gene: -; j_gene: TRBJ1-5; CDR3aa: CASSEMGFQPQHF; CDR3nt: TGTGCCAGCAGTGAAATGGGGTTTCAGCCCCAGCATTTT
abundance: -; v_gene: TRBV7-9; d_gene: -; j_gene: TRBJ1-2; CDR3aa: CASSFPRPDWGYTF; CDR3nt: TGTGCCAGCAGCTTTCCTCGGCCTGACTGGGGCTACACCTTC
abundance: -; v_gene: TRBV7-9; d_gene: TRBD1; j_gene: TRBJ2-1; CDR3aa: CASRGQGYRNEQFF; CDR3nt: TGTGCCAGTAGGGGACAGGGATACAGGAATGAGCAGTTCTTC
abundance: -; v_gene: TRBV3-1; d_gene: -; j_gene: TRBJ1-2; CDR3aa: CASSPLEGYGYTF; CDR3nt: TGTGCCAGCAGCCCCTTGGAGGGTTATGGCTACACCTTC
abundance: -; v_gene: TRBV28; d_gene: -; j_gene: TRBJ1-1; CDR3aa: CASSIYRENTEAFF; CDR3nt: TGTGCCAGCAGTATTTACAGGGAGAACACTGAAGCTTTCTTT
abundance: -; v_gene: TRBV30; d_gene: -; j_gene: TRBJ1-1; CDR3aa: CAWSETDEAFF; CDR3nt: TGTGCCTGGAGTGAGACCGATGAAGCTTTCTTT
abundance: -; v_gene: TRBV5-1; d_gene: TRBD1; j_gene: TRBJ2-3; CDR3aa: CASTPEETGITDTQYF; CDR3nt: TGCGCCAGCACCCCAGAGGAGACAGGGATCACAGATACGCAGTATTTT
abundance: -; v_gene: TRBV19; d_gene: -; j_gene: TRBJ1-2; CDR3aa: CASSVAAGRFYGYTF; CDR3nt: TGTGCCAGTAGTGTCGCCGCGGGACGGTTTTATGGCTACACCTTC
abundance: -; v_gene: TRBV28; d_gene: -; j_gene: TRBJ2-2; CDR3aa: CASSSGVRGRWTGELFF; CDR3nt: TGTGCCAGCAGTTCGGGGGTCAGGGGTAGATGGACCGGGGAGCTGTTTTTT